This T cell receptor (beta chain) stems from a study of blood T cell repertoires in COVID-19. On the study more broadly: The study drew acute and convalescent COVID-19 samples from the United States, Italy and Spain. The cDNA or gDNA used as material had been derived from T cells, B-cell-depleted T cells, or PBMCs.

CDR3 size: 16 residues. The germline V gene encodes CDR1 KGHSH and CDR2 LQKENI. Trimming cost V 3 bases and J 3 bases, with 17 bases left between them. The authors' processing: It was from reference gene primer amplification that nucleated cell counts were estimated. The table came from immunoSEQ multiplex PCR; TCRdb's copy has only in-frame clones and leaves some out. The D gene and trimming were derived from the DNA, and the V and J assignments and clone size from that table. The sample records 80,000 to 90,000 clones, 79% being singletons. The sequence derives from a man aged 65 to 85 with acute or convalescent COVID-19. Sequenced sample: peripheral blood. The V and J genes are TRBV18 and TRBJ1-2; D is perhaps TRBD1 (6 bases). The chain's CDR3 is CASSPNKRGGDYGYTF. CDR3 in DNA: TGTGCCAGCTCACCCAACAAGCGGGGGGGCGACTATGGCTACACCTTC.